Each of the 26 T cell receptor beta chains below was sequenced from the same sample in a study of T cell responses to AZD1222 COVID-19 vaccine. Repertoires were generated with immunoSEQ multiplex PCR, while TCRdb's copy carries only in-frame clones and drops some. Of 150,000 or so clones listed, 91% were seen once; the top ten hold about 4%. The sample was peripheral blood, taken 28 days after the second AZD1222 dose. The receptor source for this set is an adult who received the AZD1222 COVID-19 vaccine.

The chain carries TRBV12-2 and TRBJ1-2. TRBV12-2 is classified as a pseudogene. The CDR3 extends over 21 amino acids. This chain's CDR3 is CASRLGSECDGTTHLFYGYTF. Here the CDR3 DNA reads TGTGCAAGTCGCTTAGGCTCGGAATGCGACGGCACTACACACCTATTCTATGGCTACACCTTC.

This chain connects TRBV7-8 to TRBJ1-5; a possible D gene is TRBD1 (6 bases). Deletions cut 4 bases from V and 0 bases from J, with 16 bases between. CDR1 and CDR2 from the germline V gene are SGHVS and FQNEAQ. The CDR3 runs to 17 residues. The CDR3 DNA is TGTGCCAGCAGCTCCCGGACAGTCCTTAATAGCAATCAGCCCCAGCATTTT. Protein product: CASSSRTVLNSNQPQHF.

This chain joins TRBV2 and TRBJ1-2; no firm D call. V lost 9 bases and J lost 6, with 20 bases in between. The germline V gene encodes CDR1 SNHLY and CDR2 FYNNEI. The CDR3 has 14 amino acids. CDR3 in amino acids: CARTSDPRFDGYTF. The CDR3 nucleotides are TGTGCCAGGACCTCCGACCCGAGATTTGATGGCTACACCTTC. Complete variable domain (other parts from reference TRBV2 and TRBJ1-2): EPEVTQTPSHQVTQMGQEVILRCVPISNHLYFYWYRQILGQKVEFLVSFYNNEISEKSEIFDDQFSVERPDGSNFTLKIRSTKLEDSAMYFCARTSDPRFDGYTFGSGTRLTVV.

This sequence joins TRBV5-4 and TRBJ1-2, with TRBD1 matching 7 bases. V lost 0 bases and J lost 2; bases outside the gene matches: 1. The germline V gene has CDR1 SGHNT and CDR2 YYREEE (reference sequence). The CDR3 runs to 14 residues. CDR3 sequence: CASSLVDRNYGYTF. CDR3 coding DNA: TGTGCCAGCAGCTTGGTGGACAGGAACTATGGCTACACCTTC. Full variable domain (outside the CDR3, taken from reference TRBV5-4 and TRBJ1-2): ETGVTQSPTHLIKTRGQQVTLRCSSQSGHNTVSWYQQALGQGPQFIFQYYREEENGRGNFPPRFSGLQFPNYSSELNVNALELDDSALYLCASSLVDRNYGYTFGSGTRLTVV.

This clone was detected many times. V gene TRBV29-1 combines with J gene TRBJ2-7; 8 nucleotides line up with TRBD1. CDR1 and CDR2 (germline): SQVTM, ANQGSEA. Trimming at V came to 1 base and at J to 3 bases, leaving 14 bases not matched to a gene. CDR3 length: 17 amino acids. CDR3 bases: TGCAGCGTTGAAGGAGGGGCAGGGGGCTCGAGGGACTACGAGCAGTACTTC. It is translated as CSVEGGAGGSRDYEQYF.

CDR3 protein: CASSSSGQVTYNEQFF. The CDR3 DNA is TGTGCCAGCAGCTCCTCGGGGCAGGTAACCTACAATGAGCAGTTCTTC. The chain links TRBV7-3 to TRBJ2-1, with D perhaps given as TRBD1 or TRBD2 (5 bases each). Trimming took 4 bases from V and 2 from J, leaving 15 bases between them. CDR1 SGHTA and CDR2 FQGTGA come from the germline V gene. The CDR3 has 16 residues.

The chain carries TRBV2 and TRBJ1-3, with D tentatively TRBD1 (6 bases). The germline V gene encodes CDR1 SNHLY and CDR2 FYNNEI. Between the trimmed V and J ends, which lost 7 bases and 3 bases, there was a span of 13 bases. This CDR3 has 14 amino acids. The CDR3 region is CASTKGGLGNTIYF. DNA for the CDR3: TGTGCCAGCACCAAAGGGGGGCTTGGAAACACCATATATTTT.

The V and J genes are TRBV11-1 and TRBJ2-5, with D uncertain. Trimming pared 2 bases from V and 6 bases from J, leaving 7 bases between. The CDR3 is 12 residues long. The germline V gene has CDR1 SGHAT and CDR2 FQDESV (reference sequence). CDR3 DNA: TGTGCCAGCAGCTTATCCCAGAAGACCCAGTACTTC. Protein product: CASSLSQKTQYF.

This clone was counted only a few times. This sequence joins TRBV19 and TRBJ1-1; 10 bases agree with TRBD1. Germline CDR1 and CDR2: LNHDA and SQIVND (reference sequence). The CDR3 is made up of 16 amino acids. V lost 1 base to trimming and J lost 4 bases; unmatched junction nucleotides: 6. The CDR3, as DNA: TGTGCCAGTAGTATAGGACAGGGGGCTTGGGGCACTGAAGCTTTCTTT. Its protein is CASSIGQGAWGTEAFF.

This sequence joins TRBV20-1 and TRBJ1-4; a possible D gene is TRBD1 (5 bases). CDR1 is DFQATT and CDR2 is SNEGSKA in the germline V gene (reference sequence). Deletions cut 3 bases from V and 7 bases from J, with 21 bases between. This CDR3 is 16 amino acids long. The CDR3 protein is CSASGTLGAESEKLFF. The CDR3 bases are TGCAGTGCTAGTGGGACTTTAGGGGCAGAATCTGAAAAACTGTTTTTT.

This clone was counted a single time. The chain joins TRBV2 to TRBJ1-2; D is unclear. Germline assignment: CDR1 SNHLY and CDR2 FYNNEI. V was shortened by 3 bases and J by 4 bases, with 6 bases between the two germline ends. The CDR3 is made up of 12 amino acids. CDR3 sequence: CASSEDGYGYTF. The CDR3 coding sequence is TGTGCCAGCAGTGAGGACGGCTATGGCTACACCTTC.

The chain uses TRBV23-1 and TRBJ1-6, with D unresolved. TRBV23-1 is placed among ORFs of uncertain function. There are 18 residues in the CDR3. The V gene lost 2 bases and the J gene lost 7 bases, with 21 bases spanning the gap. CDR3 DNA: TGCGCCAGCAGTCAAGTGCGGAAACAACTAGGTGGCAATTCACCCCTCCACTTT. Translating it yields CASSQVRKQLGGNSPLHF.

CDR3 sequence (DNA): TGTGCCAGCAGTCCGGGACCGTTCTACGAGCAGTACTTC. Residues: CASSPGPFYEQYF. V gene TRBV27 combines with J gene TRBJ2-7, with D perhaps given as TRBD1 or TRBD2 (5 bases each). CDR1 is MNHEY and CDR2 is SMNVEV in the germline V gene (reference sequence). Deletions cut 5 bases from V and 3 bases from J, with 11 bases between. This CDR3 is 13 amino acids long.

This chain links TRBV5-1 with TRBJ1-1; D might be TRBD1 (6 bases). Germline V gene data show CDR1 as SGHRS and CDR2 as YFSETQ. The CDR3 covers 14 residues. Trimming removed 2 bases at V and 5 bases at J, with 13 bases between. CDR3 sequence reads: CASSFRRGATEAFF. CDR3 in DNA: TGCGCCAGCAGCTTCCGCAGGGGCGCAACTGAAGCTTTCTTT.

This clone has only one observation. The chain carries TRBV19 and TRBJ2-1, with TRBD2 identical over 9 bases. In germline, CDR1 is LNHDA, CDR2 SQIVND (reference sequence). J lost 11 bases, V lost 1 base, and 3 bases had no gene match. This CDR3 is built from 13 residues. The CDR3 sequence is CASSIAREGQQFF. The DNA of the CDR3 is TGTGCCAGTAGTATAGCGCGGGAGGGTCAGCAGTTCTTC.

The rearrangement links TRBV19 to TRBJ1-1; 10 bases line up with TRBD1. The CDR3 is 13 residues long. CDR1 and CDR2 (germline): LNHDA, SQIVND (reference sequence). The junction had 2 bases not matched to a gene; V was cut back by 4 bases and J by 6 bases. DNA for the CDR3: TGTGCCAGTAGTAGGACAGGGGGTTCTGAAGCTTTCTTT. This gives the protein CASSRTGGSEAFF. The whole variable domain, filled in from reference TRBV19 and TRBJ1-1, reads DGGITQSPKYLFRKEGQNVTLSCEQNLNHDAMYWYRQDPGQGLRLIYYSQIVNDFQKGDIAEGYSVSREKKESFPLTVTSAQKNPTAFYLCASSRTGGSEAFFGQGTRLTVV.

A remark on this clone: In the same sample, other DNA sequences code for this CDR3. The CDR3 bases are TGTGCCAGCAGTTTAGGCAGGGGCTATGGCTACACCTTC. Translated: CASSLGRGYGYTF. This chain uses TRBV12-3 or TRBV12-4 with TRBJ1-2; possible D gene TRBD1, 6 bases. The CDR3 has 13 residues. V lost 1 base to trimming and J lost 4 bases, with 7 bases between them.

This clone was detected only once. The gene calls are TRBV24-1 and TRBJ1-2; possibly TRBD1 for D (5 bases). Trimming cost V 4 bases and J 8 bases, with 13 bases left between them. CDR3 length: 13 amino acids. In germline, CDR1 is KGHDR, CDR2 SFDVKD. In DNA, the CDR3 is TGTGCCACCAGTGAACGGGGGGATCAAGGCTACACCTTC. Residues: CATSERGDQGYTF.

This chain uses TRBV5-1 with TRBJ1-4; D is uncertain. Trimming pared 2 bases from V and 8 bases from J, leaving 10 bases between. The CDR3 has 13 residues. Germline CDR1 SGHRS, CDR2 YFSETQ. The CDR3: CASSFFGGEKLFF. The CDR3, as DNA: TGCGCCAGCAGCTTTTTCGGCGGCGAAAAACTGTTTTTT.

The rearrangement uses TRBV6-5 and TRBJ2-7; 10 bases agree with TRBD2. Germline V gene sequence: CDR1 MNHEY, CDR2 SVGAGI. This CDR3 has 14 amino acids. V dropped 11 bases and J dropped 3; count of bases not matched to a gene: 10. The CDR3 loop is CAGTSGDAFYEQYF. The CDR3 DNA is TGTGCCGGAACTAGCGGGGATGCCTTCTACGAGCAGTACTTC.

The chain employs TRBV25-1 and TRBJ2-1; 12 nucleotides agree with TRBD2. Per the germline V gene, CDR1 is MGHDK and CDR2 is SYGVNS. This CDR3 contains 17 residues. V lost 2 bases to trimming and J lost 0 bases; unmatched junction nucleotides: 2. The CDR3 region has the DNA TGTGCCAGCAGTGAACGACTAGCGGGAGTCTCCTACAATGAGCAGTTCTTC. This sequence encodes CASSERLAGVSYNEQFF.

This chain uses TRBV24-1 with TRBJ2-7, with D possibly being TRBD1 (7 bases). V lost 0 bases and J 4 bases, leaving 12 bases between the germline ends. The germline gives CDR1 KGHDR, CDR2 SFDVKD. The length of the CDR3 is 15 residues. The CDR3 DNA is TGTGCCACCAGTGATTTGCAGGGGGGAACGTACGAGCAGTACTTC. Its translation: CATSDLQGGTYEQYF.

The V and J genes are TRBV19 and TRBJ1-1, with no clear D. The ends were cut back, 3 bases at V and 4 bases at J, with 6 bases in the middle. Germline V gives CDR1 LNHDA, CDR2 SQIVND (reference sequence). This CDR3 is built from 12 residues. The CDR3 reads CASSIAGTEAFF. CDR3 coding DNA: TGTGCCAGTAGTATTGCGGGCACTGAAGCTTTCTTT.

In this sample, this clone turned up once. The V and J genes are TRBV7-2 and TRBJ2-1; D perhaps matches TRBD2 (6 bases). V was cut by 1 base and J by 8 bases, with 15 bases left in between. The CDR3 runs 15 residues. The germline CDR1 and CDR2 sequences are SGHTA and FQGNSA. The CDR3 region has the DNA TGTGCCAGCAGCTTAGATCTTGCGGGGTTCTATGAGCAGTTCTTC. This translates into CASSLDLAGFYEQFF.

This chain's CDR3 is CASSRRTSGQETQYF. The DNA for the CDR3 is TGTGCCAGCTCGCGTAGGACGTCGGGCCAAGAGACCCAGTACTTC. The chain recombines TRBV7-2 with TRBJ2-5; D gene ambiguous. In germline, CDR1 is SGHTA, CDR2 FQGNSA. The CDR3 covers 15 residues. Trimming removed 8 bases at V and 1 base at J, with 17 bases between.

The chain employs TRBV4-2 and TRBJ1-5, with D unresolved. Trimming removed 0 bases from V and 6 bases from J, with 6 bases in between. CDR1 is LGHNA, CDR2 YNFKEQ, per germline. This CDR3 contains 13 residues. CDR3 bases: TGTGCCAGCAGCCAAGAGGTTGGTCAGCCCCAGCATTTT. Its translation: CASSQEVGQPQHF.